This T cell receptor beta chain was documented in a study of T cells after yellow fever vaccination. CDR3 size: 14 residues. Looked up from germline, CDR1 is MNHEY and CDR2 is SVGAGI. V lost 2 bases, J lost 5 bases, and 7 bases lay in between. This clonotype came up a few times. The target antigen is unknown. Using its own MiXCR run on the 5' RACE reads, TCRdb lists one record per CDR3 protein. This table holds approximately 150,000 distinct CDR3 sequences, approximately 6.2% found once. Study findings and constraints: CD4 and CD8 compartments shared a small share of clonotypes, likely from convergent recombination. A large majority of primary-vaccination clones showed up again after the booster (96% CD4, 85% to 90% CD8).

The receptor's source is a man younger than 35 who received the YFV17D yellow fever vaccine. The J gene is TRBJ1-6, the V gene TRBV6-5; unclear D gene. Sequencing was performed on CD4+ T cells sorted from PBMCs, taken on the day of the first yellow fever vaccination. The CDR3, as DNA: TGTGCCAGCAGTTACATCAAAGATAATTCACCCCTCCACTTT. This sequence encodes CASSYIKDNSPLHF.